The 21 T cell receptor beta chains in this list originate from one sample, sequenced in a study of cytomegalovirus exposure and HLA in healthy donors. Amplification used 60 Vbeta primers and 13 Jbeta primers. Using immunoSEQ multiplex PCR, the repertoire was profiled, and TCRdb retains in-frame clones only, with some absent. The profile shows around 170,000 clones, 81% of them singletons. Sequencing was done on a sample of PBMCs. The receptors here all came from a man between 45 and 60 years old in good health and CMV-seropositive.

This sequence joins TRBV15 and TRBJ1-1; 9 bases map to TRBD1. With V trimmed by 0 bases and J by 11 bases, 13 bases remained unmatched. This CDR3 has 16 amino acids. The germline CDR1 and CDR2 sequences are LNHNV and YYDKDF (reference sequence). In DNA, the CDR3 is TGTGCCACCAGCAGAGACCTCACAGGGGGCGGACCAAAGGCTTTCTTT. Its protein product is CATSRDLTGGGPKAFF.

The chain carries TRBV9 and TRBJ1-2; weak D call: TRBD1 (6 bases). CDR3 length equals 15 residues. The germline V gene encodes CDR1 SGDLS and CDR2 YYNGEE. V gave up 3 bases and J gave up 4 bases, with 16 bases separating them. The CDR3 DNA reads TGTGCCAGCAGCGCGAGGGCAGGGGCCACCTATGGCTACACCTTC. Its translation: CASSARAGATYGYTF. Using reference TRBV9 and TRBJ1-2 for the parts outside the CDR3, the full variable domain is DSGVTQTPKHLITATGQRVTLRCSPRSGDLSVYWYQQSLDQGLQFLIQYYNGEERAKGNILERFSAQQFPDLHSELNLSSLELGDSALYFCASSARAGATYGYTFGSGTRLTVV.

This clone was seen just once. The DNA for the CDR3 is TGTGCCAGCACTTCCAGCGGGGCTCACACAGATACGCAGTATTTT. Its translation: CASTSSGAHTDTQYF. The chain is built from TRBV27 and TRBJ2-3, with 7 bases that match TRBD2. V shed 7 bases, J shed 2 bases, and the junction held 9 bases outside the gene matches. The CDR3 runs 15 residues. CDR1 and CDR2 (germline): MNHEY, SMNVEV (reference sequence).

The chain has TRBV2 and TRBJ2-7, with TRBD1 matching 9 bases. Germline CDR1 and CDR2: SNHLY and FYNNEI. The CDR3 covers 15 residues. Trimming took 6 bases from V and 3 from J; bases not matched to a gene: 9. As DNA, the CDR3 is TGTGCCAGCAGGACGGACAGGGGCACAAACTACGAGCAGTACTTC. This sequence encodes CASRTDRGTNYEQYF.

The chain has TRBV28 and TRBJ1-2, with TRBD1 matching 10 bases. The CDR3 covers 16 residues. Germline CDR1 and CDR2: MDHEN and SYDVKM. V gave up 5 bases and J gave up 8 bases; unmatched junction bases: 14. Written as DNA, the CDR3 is TGTGCCAGCAGTACCAACCGACAGGGGGCGACGGGAGGCTACACCTTC. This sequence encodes CASSTNRQGATGGYTF.

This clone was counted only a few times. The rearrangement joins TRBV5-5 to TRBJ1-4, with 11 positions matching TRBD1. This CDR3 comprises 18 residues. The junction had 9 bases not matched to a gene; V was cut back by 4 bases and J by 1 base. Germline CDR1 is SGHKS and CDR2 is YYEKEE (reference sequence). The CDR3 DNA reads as TGTGCCAGCAGCACATGGAGGGACAGGGGGAGAACTAATGAAAAACTGTTTTTT. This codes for CASSTWRDRGRTNEKLFF.

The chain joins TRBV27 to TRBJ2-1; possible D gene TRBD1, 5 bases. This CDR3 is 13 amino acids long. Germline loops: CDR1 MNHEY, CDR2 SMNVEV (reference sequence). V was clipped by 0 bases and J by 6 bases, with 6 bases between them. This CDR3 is CASSLSGANEQFF. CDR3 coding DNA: TGTGCCAGCAGTTTATCTGGGGCCAATGAGCAGTTCTTC.

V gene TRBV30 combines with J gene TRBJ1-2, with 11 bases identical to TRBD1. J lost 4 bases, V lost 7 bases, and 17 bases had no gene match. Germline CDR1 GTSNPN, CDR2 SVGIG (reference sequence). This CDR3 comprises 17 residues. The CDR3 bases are TGTGCCTCAACCCGACGTCGGACAGGGGGCGAAGGCTATGGCTACACCTTC. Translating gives CASTRRRTGGEGYGYTF.

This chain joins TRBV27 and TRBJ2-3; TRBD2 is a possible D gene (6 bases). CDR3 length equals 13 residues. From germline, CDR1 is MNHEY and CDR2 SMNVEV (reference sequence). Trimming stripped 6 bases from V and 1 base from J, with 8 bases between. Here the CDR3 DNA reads TGTGCCAGCAGAGGAGGGGGCACAGATACGCAGTATTTT. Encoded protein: CASRGGGTDTQYF.

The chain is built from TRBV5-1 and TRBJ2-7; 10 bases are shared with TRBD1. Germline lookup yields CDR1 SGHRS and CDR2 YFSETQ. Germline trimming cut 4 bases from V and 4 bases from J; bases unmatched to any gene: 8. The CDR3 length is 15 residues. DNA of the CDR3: TGCGCCAGCAGCCTCCCCGGGACAGGGGTATACGAGCAGTACTTC. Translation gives CASSLPGTGVYEQYF. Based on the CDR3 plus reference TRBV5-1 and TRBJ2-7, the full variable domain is KAGVTQTPRYLIKTRGQQVTLSCSPISGHRSVSWYQQTPGQGLQFLFEYFSETQRNKGNFPGRFSGRQFSNSRSEMNVSTLELGDSALYLCASSLPGTGVYEQYFGPGTRLTVT.

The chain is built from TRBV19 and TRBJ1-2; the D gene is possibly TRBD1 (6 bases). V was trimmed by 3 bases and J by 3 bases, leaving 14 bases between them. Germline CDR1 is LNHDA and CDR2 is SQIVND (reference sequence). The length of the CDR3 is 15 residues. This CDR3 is CASSMVGRGDYGYTF. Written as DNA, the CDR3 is TGTGCCAGTAGTATGGTTGGCAGGGGAGACTATGGCTACACCTTC.

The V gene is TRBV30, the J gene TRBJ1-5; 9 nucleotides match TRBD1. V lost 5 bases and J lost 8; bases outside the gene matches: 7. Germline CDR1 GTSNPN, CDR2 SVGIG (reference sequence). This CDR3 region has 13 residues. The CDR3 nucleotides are TGTGCCTGGGCGGACAGGGGTGGAAAGCCCCAGCATTTT. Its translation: CAWADRGGKPQHF.

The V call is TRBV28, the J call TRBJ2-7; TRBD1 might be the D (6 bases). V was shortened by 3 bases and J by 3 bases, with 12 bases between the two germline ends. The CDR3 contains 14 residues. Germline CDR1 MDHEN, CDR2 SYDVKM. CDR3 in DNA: TGTGCCAGCAGTTTGGAACAGGGAGACTACGAGCAGTACTTC. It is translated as CASSLEQGDYEQYF.

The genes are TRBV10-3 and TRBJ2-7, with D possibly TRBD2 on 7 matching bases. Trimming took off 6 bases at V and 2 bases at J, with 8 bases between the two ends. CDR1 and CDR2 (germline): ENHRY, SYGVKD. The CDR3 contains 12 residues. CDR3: CAIRGGAYEQYF. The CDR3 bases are TGTGCCATCAGAGGGGGGGCCTACGAGCAGTACTTC.

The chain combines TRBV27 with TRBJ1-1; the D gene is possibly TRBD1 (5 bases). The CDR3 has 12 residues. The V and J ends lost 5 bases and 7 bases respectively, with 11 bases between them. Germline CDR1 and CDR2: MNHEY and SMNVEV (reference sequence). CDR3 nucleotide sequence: TGTGCCAGCAGTCCCTGGGGGGGTGAAGCTTTCTTT. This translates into CASSPWGGEAFF.

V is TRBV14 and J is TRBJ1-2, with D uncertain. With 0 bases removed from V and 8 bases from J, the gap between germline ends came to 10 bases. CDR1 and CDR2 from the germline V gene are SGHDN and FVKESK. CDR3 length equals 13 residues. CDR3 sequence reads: CASSQDPASGYTF. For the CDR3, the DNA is TGTGCCAGCAGCCAAGACCCCGCTAGCGGCTACACCTTC.

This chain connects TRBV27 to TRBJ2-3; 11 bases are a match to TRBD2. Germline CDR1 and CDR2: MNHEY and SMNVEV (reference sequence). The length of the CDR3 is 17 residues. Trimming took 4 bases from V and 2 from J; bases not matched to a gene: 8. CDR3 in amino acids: CASSSPPGLADTDTQYF. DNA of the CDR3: TGTGCCAGCAGTTCCCCCCCGGGACTAGCGGACACAGATACGCAGTATTTT.

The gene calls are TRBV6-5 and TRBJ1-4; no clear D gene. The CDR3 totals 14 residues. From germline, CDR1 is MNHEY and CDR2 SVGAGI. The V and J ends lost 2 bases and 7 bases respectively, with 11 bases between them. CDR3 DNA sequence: TGTGCCAGCAGTTACGGAGGAGGGATTGAAAAACTGTTTTTT. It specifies CASSYGGGIEKLFF.

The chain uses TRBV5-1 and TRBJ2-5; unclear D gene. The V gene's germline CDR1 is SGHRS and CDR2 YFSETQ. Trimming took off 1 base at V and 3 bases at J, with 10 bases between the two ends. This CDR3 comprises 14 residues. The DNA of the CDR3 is TGCGCCAGCAGCTTGCTCAGTACTAAAGAGACCCAGTACTTC. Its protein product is CASSLLSTKETQYF.

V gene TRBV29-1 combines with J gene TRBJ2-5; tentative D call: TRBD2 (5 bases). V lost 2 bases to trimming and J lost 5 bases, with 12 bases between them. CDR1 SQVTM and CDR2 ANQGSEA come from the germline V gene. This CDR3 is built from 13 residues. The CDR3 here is CSVEILAGETQYF. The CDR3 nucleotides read TGCAGCGTTGAAATTCTAGCAGGCGAGACCCAGTACTTC.

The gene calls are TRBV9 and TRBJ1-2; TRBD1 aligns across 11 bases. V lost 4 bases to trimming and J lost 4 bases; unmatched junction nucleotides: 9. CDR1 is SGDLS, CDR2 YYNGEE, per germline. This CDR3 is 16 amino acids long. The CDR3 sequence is CASSPDRGRVSYGYTF. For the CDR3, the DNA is TGTGCCAGCAGCCCGGACAGGGGGCGGGTGAGCTATGGCTACACCTTC.